One and the same sample provided the 27 T cell receptor beta chains below, sequenced in a study of Ad26.COV2.S vaccination and SARS-CoV-2 variants (dated by TCRdb to the early 2020s). The sample's treatment or condition label, in plain terms: roughly 19 received Ad26.COV2.S at low or high dose, single or two shots; roughly five received placebo; per-sample allocation not given. Repertoires of vaccine and placebo recipients were sequenced from samples collected on day 63 after the first injection. Receptor libraries were prepared by the immunoSEQ multiplex PCR assay. TCRdb obtained this table from immuneACCESS and retained in-frame rearrangements with V and J assigned. These tables miss some clones; where compared with another copy, unresolved V genes account for less than half of the shortfall, and the remainder is unexplained. The sample data list roughly 350,000 clones, and 75% to 90% of these were observed just once. Around 4.5% of the sample goes to the ten largest clones.

The sample consisted of peripheral blood, taken in a trial of Ad26.COV2.S vaccine versus placebo. The source of these receptors is a person aged 18-65 years who received the Ad26.COV2.S COVID-19 vaccine or a placebo.

The rearrangement uses TRBV6-2 or TRBV6-3 and TRBJ2-7; 7 bases agree with TRBD1. Germline V gene lookup returns CDR1 MNHEY and CDR2 SVGEGT. Trimming at V came to 4 bases and at J to 4 bases, leaving 4 bases not matched to a gene. This CDR3 has 13 residues. CDR3 in amino acids: CASSWTGGYEQYF. In DNA form, the CDR3 reads TGTGCCAGCAGTTGGACAGGAGGATACGAGCAGTACTTC.

The genes are TRBV5-1 and TRBJ1-2; no clear D. CDR1 is SGHRS and CDR2 is YFSETQ in the germline V gene. The CDR3 has 13 residues. V lost 5 bases and J 7 bases, leaving 15 bases between the germline ends. In DNA, the CDR3 is TGCGCCAGCAGGGGCGATGGCTCGGTTGGCTACACCTTC. This gives the protein CASRGDGSVGYTF.

This chain connects TRBV7-9 to TRBJ1-4; 9 bases line up with TRBD1. The trim removed 8 bases at V and 8 bases at J, leaving 12 bases unmatched. This CDR3 is built from 15 residues. The germline CDR1 and CDR2 sequences are SEHNR and FQNEAQ (reference sequence). Here the CDR3 reads CASSGQGVGGEKLFF. The CDR3, as DNA: TGTGCCAGCTCGGGACAGGGTGTTGGAGGAGAAAAACTGTTTTTT.

The rearrangement links TRBV13 to TRBJ1-3; D might be TRBD1 (5 bases). The germline gives CDR1 PRHDT, CDR2 FYEKMQ (reference sequence). This CDR3 has 18 amino acids. V gave up 3 bases and J gave up 0 bases, with 18 bases separating them. The CDR3 reads CASSLGSPGRPSGNTIYF. The CDR3 DNA reads as TGTGCCAGCAGCTTGGGGTCCCCGGGACGGCCCTCTGGAAACACCATATATTTT.

The chain has TRBV28 and TRBJ1-5; 9 bases map to TRBD1. With 7 bases clipped from V and 5 bases from J, the junction kept 12 bases outside the gene matches. Per the germline V gene, CDR1 is MDHEN and CDR2 is SYDVKM. This CDR3 region has 16 residues. CDR3 coding DNA: TGTGCCAGCAAAAGGTATCCGGGACAGGGTTATCAGCCCCAGCATTTT. Amino acid sequence: CASKRYPGQGYQPQHF.

The chain has TRBV11-2 and TRBJ1-6; D not certain. V lost 1 base to trimming and J lost 6 bases, with 7 bases between them. The germline V gene encodes CDR1 SGHAT and CDR2 FQNNGV. The CDR3 covers 14 residues. CDR3 nucleotides: TGTGCCAGCAGCTTAGTTGATAGTAATTCACCCCTCCACTTT. This gives the protein CASSLVDSNSPLHF.

The rearrangement joins TRBV7-2 to TRBJ2-2; 7 bases align to TRBD1. J was trimmed by 4 bases and V by 5 bases; bases with no gene match: 4. Germline values: CDR1 SGHTA, CDR2 FQGNSA. The CDR3 is made up of 14 amino acids. Here the CDR3 reads CASSQTGVTGELFF. The CDR3 DNA reads TGTGCCAGCAGCCAAACAGGGGTCACCGGGGAGCTGTTTTTT.

The J gene is TRBJ1-2, the V gene TRBV28; perhaps TRBD1 as D (5 bases). V lost 6 bases and J lost 4, with 15 bases in between. In germline, CDR1 is MDHEN, CDR2 SYDVKM. The CDR3 is 14 amino acids. This chain's CDR3 is CASRQTGARYGYTF. CDR3 coding DNA: TGTGCCAGCAGGCAAACAGGTGCCCGCTATGGCTACACCTTC.

The count of this clone is one. The V call is TRBV30, the J call TRBJ1-2; 10 positions match TRBD1. Germline V gene lookup returns CDR1 GTSNPN and CDR2 SVGIG (reference sequence). This CDR3 has 15 amino acids. Germline trimming cut 4 bases from V and 2 bases from J; bases unmatched to any gene: 7. The CDR3, as DNA: TGTGCCTGGAAAGCGCCGGACAGGGGGAACTATGGCTACACCTTC. This encodes CAWKAPDRGNYGYTF.

The chain combines TRBV28 with TRBJ1-2; TRBD1 matches at 7 bases. This CDR3 contains 13 residues. J gave up 8 bases and V 5 bases, and 8 bases lay outside the gene matches. In germline, CDR1 is MDHEN, CDR2 SYDVKM. CDR3 sequence reads: CASSIEQGRGYTF. The CDR3 region has the DNA TGTGCCAGCAGTATAGAACAGGGGAGGGGCTACACCTTC.

This clone was counted a single time. The rearrangement uses TRBV4-1 and TRBJ1-4; unclear D gene. The length of the CDR3 is 18 residues. Germline CDR1 MGHRA, CDR2 YSYEKL. V gave up 0 bases and J gave up 8 bases, with 22 bases separating them. This chain's CDR3 is CASSQDSGIEGIYEKLFF. The CDR3 coding sequence is TGCGCCAGCAGCCAAGATTCGGGAATCGAAGGGATCTACGAAAAACTGTTTTTT.

J is TRBJ1-2 and V is TRBV7-2; D ambiguous. Germline V gene sequence: CDR1 SGHTA, CDR2 FQGNSA. Trimming took 1 base from V and 7 from J, leaving 10 bases between them. CDR3 length: 13 amino acids. CDR3 loop: CASSLGTSSGYTF. CDR3 nucleotides: TGTGCCAGCAGCTTAGGGACCTCCTCTGGCTACACCTTC.

The chain employs TRBV19 and TRBJ1-5, with D possibly being TRBD1 (5 bases). The CDR3 covers 16 residues. V dropped 3 bases and J dropped 7 bases, with 19 bases sitting between them. Germline V gene sequence: CDR1 LNHDA, CDR2 SQIVND (reference sequence). The CDR3 DNA sequence: TGTGCCAGTAGTATCTGGGGCAGGGAAAAGGGCCAGCCCCAGCATTTT. The encoded protein is CASSIWGREKGQPQHF.

The genes are TRBV27 and TRBJ2-3; 10 bases agree with TRBD1. CDR3 length equals 13 residues. Germline trimming cut 4 bases from V and 12 bases from J; bases unmatched to any gene: 7. Germline assignment: CDR1 MNHEY and CDR2 SMNVEV (reference sequence). CDR3 in DNA: TGTGCCAGCAGTTCCGGGACAGGGGATCCACAGTATTTT. Amino acids: CASSSGTGDPQYF.

The chain links TRBV18 to TRBJ2-5; 11 positions match TRBD2. This CDR3 spans 14 amino acids. Germline V gene sequence: CDR1 KGHSH, CDR2 LQKENI. V lost 6 bases and J lost 5; bases outside the gene matches: 5. The CDR3 DNA follows: TGTGCCAGCTCGTCCGGGACTAGCGGCGAGACCCAGTACTTC. Translated: CASSSGTSGETQYF.

The V call is TRBV5-1, the J call TRBJ2-5, with a tentative D call TRBD2 (5 bases). Germline V lookup: CDR1 SGHRS, CDR2 YFSETQ. The CDR3 loop spans 15 amino acids. V was shortened by 4 bases and J by 2 bases, with 15 bases between the two germline ends. The CDR3 loop is CASSQEGGGQETQYF. The CDR3 DNA reads TGCGCCAGCAGCCAGGAAGGAGGTGGTCAAGAGACCCAGTACTTC.

This rearrangement joins TRBV9 to TRBJ2-1, with unresolved D. The CDR3 sequence is 16 residues long. The V gene lost 0 bases and the J gene lost 5 bases, with 15 bases spanning the gap. Germline V gene data show CDR1 as SGDLS and CDR2 as YYNGEE. CDR3 nucleotide sequence: TGTGCCAGCAGCGTAGAGGTAGCAGGAATTAACAATGAGCAGTTCTTC. Its translation is CASSVEVAGINNEQFF.

This chain connects TRBV7-8 to TRBJ2-7; tentatively, D is TRBD1 or TRBD2 (5 bases each). Germline CDR1 SGHVS, CDR2 FQNEAQ. This CDR3 is built from 14 residues. Trimming took off 6 bases at V and 5 bases at J, with 17 bases between the two ends. CDR3 bases: TGTGCCAGCAGGGGAGTTTCAGGGCCCCACGAGCAGTACTTC. Translated: CASRGVSGPHEQYF.

This clone was seen once. The chain couples TRBV23-1 to TRBJ1-2, with a weak D call TRBD1 (6 bases). TRBV23-1 is an open reading frame whose function is uncertain. Trimming took off 2 bases at V and 8 bases at J, with 18 bases between the two ends. The CDR3 spans 15 residues. The CDR3 DNA is TGCGCCAGCAGTCAACCGGGGGGACACAATTCCGGCTACACCTTC. Residues: CASSQPGGHNSGYTF.

This sequence joins TRBV5-6 and TRBJ2-3, with a weak D call TRBD1 (6 bases). The germline V gene encodes CDR1 SGHDT and CDR2 YYEEEE. The CDR3 runs 14 residues. V shed 3 bases and J shed 3 bases, with 11 bases lying between them. The CDR3 bases are TGTGCCAGCAGCTCCACAGGGTGGACAGATACGCAGTATTTT. This sequence encodes CASSSTGWTDTQYF.

Only a few counts were recorded for this clone. The gene calls are TRBV4-1 and TRBJ2-1; the D is unclear. CDR3 length equals 15 residues. V was pared by 4 bases and J by 1 base, with 11 bases between. Germline V gene sequence: CDR1 MGHRA, CDR2 YSYEKL. DNA for the CDR3: TGCGCCAGCAGCCTCTCTCCGGATTCCTACAATGAGCAGTTCTTC. It encodes CASSLSPDSYNEQFF.

This clone was found once. The chain combines TRBV5-1 with TRBJ2-2; TRBD1 aligns across 9 bases. The CDR3 is 16 residues long. J lost 3 bases, V lost 0 bases, and 3 bases had no gene match. CDR1 and CDR2 (germline): SGHRS, YFSETQ. CDR3 DNA: TGCGCCAGCAGCTTGGCGAGGGACAGGGACACCGGGGAGCTGTTTTTT. Its translation: CASSLARDRDTGELFF.

This chain uses TRBV27 with TRBJ1-1, with TRBD1 matching 10 bases. CDR1 and CDR2 (germline): MNHEY, SMNVEV (reference sequence). The CDR3 sequence is 13 residues long. V was pared by 4 bases and J by 6 bases, with 2 bases of the junction left unmatched. The CDR3, as DNA: TGTGCCAGCAGTTGGACAGGGGGATCTGAAGCTTTCTTT. Protein sequence: CASSWTGGSEAFF.

The chain recombines TRBV28 with TRBJ1-2, with no clear D. The CDR3 has 15 amino acids. CDR1 is MDHEN and CDR2 is SYDVKM in the germline V gene. The germline V and J ends were trimmed by 3 bases and 8 bases, with 19 bases remaining between them. The DNA for the CDR3 is TGTGCCAGCAGTTTCTCGTTGGGCAACCCCGAAGGCTACACCTTC. Protein: CASSFSLGNPEGYTF.

The chain has TRBV4-1 and TRBJ1-3; no clear D gene. Looked up from germline, CDR1 is MGHRA and CDR2 is YSYEKL. The CDR3 contains 16 residues. V shed 3 bases and J shed 0 bases, with 12 bases lying between them. The DNA for the CDR3 is TGCGCCAGCAGCCAGGAACAATTTACCTCTGGAAACACCATATATTTT. This codes for CASSQEQFTSGNTIYF.

The rearrangement links TRBV6-5 to TRBJ2-7; 9 positions match TRBD1. This CDR3 comprises 14 residues. The germline V gene encodes CDR1 MNHEY and CDR2 SVGAGI. The V and J ends lost 6 bases and 5 bases, in that order; junction bases with no gene match: 8. This chain's CDR3 is CASRGADRGNEQYF. Written as DNA, the CDR3 is TGTGCCAGCAGGGGGGCGGACAGGGGCAACGAGCAGTACTTC.

This chain uses TRBV28 with TRBJ1-3, with D maybe TRBD1 (6 bases). V was pared by 4 bases and J by 4 bases, with 14 bases between. The CDR3 runs 15 residues. Germline CDR1 is MDHEN and CDR2 is SYDVKM. For the CDR3, the DNA is TGTGCCAGCAGTTCCCGAGGGGGTAAGGGAAACACCATATATTTT. Amino acid sequence: CASSSRGGKGNTIYF.